Listed below are T cell receptor delta chains from one sample, sequenced in a study of γδ T cells in repeated Plasmodium falciparum infection. TCRdb reanalysed the multiplex PCR reads with CATT. The data hold tens of thousands of delta-chain clones, with 0.95% to 1% observed a single time. Sequencing input: gamma-delta T cells from blood. These receptors were collected from a pool of human donors (malaria-infected and uninfected, not separated). CDR3s include the opening cysteine and the closing phenylalanine or tryptophan.

j_gene,v_gene,CDR3aa
TRDJ1,TRDV2,CACDPVSGGYSDKLIF
TRDJ1,TRDV1,CALGLAFPTYTDKLIF
TRDJ1,TRDV1,CALGELEPSRTYVPGGGTNTDKLIF
TRDJ1,TRDV2,CACVLPFPRLLGGKYTDKLIF
TRDJ1,TRDV1,CALGLVLPTPTTGGYTDKLIF
TRDJ1,TRDV2,CACDTGTGGPPLYTDKLIF
TRDJ1,TRDV1,CALSRRRGSTAMDTDKLIF
TRDJ1,TRDV2,CACDVLPTSSTGGYWADKLIF
TRDJ1,TRDV2,CACERLGDTQHIFSYTDKLIF
TRDJ1,TRDV2,CACDTVGDTQRPKLIF
TRDJ1,TRDV1,CALGTPLRDYGRPYTDKLIF
TRDJ1,TRDV1,CALGEGVTRGRLGAPYTDKLIF
TRDJ1,TRDV1,CALGAVLPTGYGPAGLIF
TRDJ1,TRDV1,CALGEKGLPVFWGTTIKLIF
TRDJ1,TRDV2,CACDPFPGTGGPRLNDKLIF
TRDJ3,TRDV2,CACDSLGDTSSWDTRQMFF
TRDJ1,TRDV1,CALGERPGGSPYTDKLIF
TRDJ1,TRDV2,CACFPLLGDSTYTDKLIF
TRDJ1,TRDV1,CALGELRGTLAYTDKLIF
TRDJ1,TRDV2,CACDRILGDMKDTDKLIF
TRDJ1,TRDV2,CACDSLTPTYTDKLIF
TRDJ3,TRDV2,CACDKLGDTSSWDTRQMFF
TRDJ2,TRDV2,CACDTVSRLGYPTTAQLFF
TRDJ1,TRDV1,CALGGLPRGGIRKLIF
TRDJ1,TRDV2,CACDTLSRGEIKLIF
TRDJ1,TRDV1,CALGETGTVVQNTDKLIF
TRDJ1,TRDV1,CALGERTRSIRGYEPGLTGVGTDKLIF
TRDJ1,TRDV1,CALGEIGKPILGDTGDKLIF
TRDJ1,TRDV1,CALGELPPPRVGGIGKLIF
TRDJ1,TRDV1,CALGELGGLPIVDEVGASYADKLIF
TRDJ1,TRDV1,CALGVLDPNGDTRGLIF
TRDJ3,TRDV2,CACDTVGTDGDTRQMFF
TRDJ1,TRDV1,CALGELTGFLGEGTDKLIF
TRDJ1,TRDV1,CALGEPLIAGDLYTDKLIF
TRDJ1,TRDV1,CALGELDGGWGWNYKLIF
TRDJ3,TRDV2,CACDILGDTKHSWDTRQMFF
TRDJ1,TRDV1,CALGFRGIQGLIF
TRDJ1,TRDV1,CALGNFPVLADPLYTDKLIF
TRDJ1,TRDV1,CALGELEAYKARRGWGILADTDKLIF
TRDJ1,TRDV1,CALGELGFLTTGGYPDKLIF
TRDJ1,TRDV1,CALGEPRDGTTSLMGDTQDDKLIF
TRDJ1,TRDV1,CALGDRPSRGGYGSCTDKLIF
TRDJ1,TRAV38-2/DV8,CAYRSAFISWGMLAPPYTDKLIF
TRDJ1,TRDV1,CALGVKRGSGKLIF
TRDJ1,TRDV1,CALGECLRWGIPGKLIF